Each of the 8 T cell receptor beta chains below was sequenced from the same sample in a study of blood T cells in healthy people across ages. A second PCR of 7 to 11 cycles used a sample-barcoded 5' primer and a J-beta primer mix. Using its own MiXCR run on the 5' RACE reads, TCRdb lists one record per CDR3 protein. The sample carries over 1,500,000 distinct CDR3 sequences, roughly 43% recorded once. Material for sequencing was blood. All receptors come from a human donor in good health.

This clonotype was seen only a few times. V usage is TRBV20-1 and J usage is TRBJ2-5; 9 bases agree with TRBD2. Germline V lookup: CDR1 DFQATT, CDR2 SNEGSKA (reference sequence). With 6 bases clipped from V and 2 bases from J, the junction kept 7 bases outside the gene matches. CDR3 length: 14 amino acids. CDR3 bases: TGCAGTGCCCAGAATAGCGGGGGTCAAGAGACCCAGTACTTC. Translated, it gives CSAQNSGGQETQYF.

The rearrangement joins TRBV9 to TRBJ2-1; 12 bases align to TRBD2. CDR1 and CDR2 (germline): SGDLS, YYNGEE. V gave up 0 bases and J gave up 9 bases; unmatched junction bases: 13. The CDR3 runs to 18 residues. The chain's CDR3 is CASSVGGLAGGSWTEQFF. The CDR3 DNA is TGTGCCAGCAGCGTAGGGGGGCTAGCGGGGGGGTCCTGGACTGAGCAGTTCTTC. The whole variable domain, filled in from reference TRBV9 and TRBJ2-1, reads DSGVTQTPKHLITATGQRVTLRCSPRSGDLSVYWYQQSLDQGLQFLIQYYNGEERAKGNILERFSAQQFPDLHSELNLSSLELGDSALYFCASSVGGLAGGSWTEQFFGPGTRLTVL.

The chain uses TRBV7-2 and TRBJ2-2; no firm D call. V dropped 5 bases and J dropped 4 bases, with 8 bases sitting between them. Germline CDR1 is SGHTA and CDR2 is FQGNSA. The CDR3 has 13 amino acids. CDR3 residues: CASSAQSTGELFF. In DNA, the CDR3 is TGTGCCAGCAGCGCCCAGAGCACCGGGGAGCTGTTTTTT.

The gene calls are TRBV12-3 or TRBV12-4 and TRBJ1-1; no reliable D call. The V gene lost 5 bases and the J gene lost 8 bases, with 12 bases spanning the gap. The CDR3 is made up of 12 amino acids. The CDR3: CASSPPRSEAFF. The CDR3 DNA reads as TGTGCCAGCAGTCCACCTAGATCGGAAGCTTTCTTT.

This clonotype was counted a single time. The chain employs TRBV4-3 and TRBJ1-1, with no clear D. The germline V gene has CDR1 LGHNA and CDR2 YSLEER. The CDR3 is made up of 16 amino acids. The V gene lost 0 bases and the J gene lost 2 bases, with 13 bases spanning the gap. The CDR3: CASSQDQVGLNTEAFF. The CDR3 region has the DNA TGCGCCAGCAGCCAAGATCAGGTGGGCCTCAACACTGAAGCTTTCTTT.

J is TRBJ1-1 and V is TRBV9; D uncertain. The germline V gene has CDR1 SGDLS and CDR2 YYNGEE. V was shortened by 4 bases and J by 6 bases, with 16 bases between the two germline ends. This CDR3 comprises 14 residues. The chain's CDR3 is CASSFIDITAEAFF. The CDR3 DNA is TGTGCCAGCAGCTTCATAGACATAACTGCTGAAGCTTTCTTT.

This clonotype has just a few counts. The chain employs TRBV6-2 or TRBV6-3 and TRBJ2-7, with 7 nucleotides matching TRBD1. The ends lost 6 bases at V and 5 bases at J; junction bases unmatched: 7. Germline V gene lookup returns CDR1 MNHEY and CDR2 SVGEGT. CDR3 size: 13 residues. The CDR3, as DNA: TGTGCCAGCAGGACATCAACAGGGGACGAGCAGTACTTC. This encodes CASRTSTGDEQYF.

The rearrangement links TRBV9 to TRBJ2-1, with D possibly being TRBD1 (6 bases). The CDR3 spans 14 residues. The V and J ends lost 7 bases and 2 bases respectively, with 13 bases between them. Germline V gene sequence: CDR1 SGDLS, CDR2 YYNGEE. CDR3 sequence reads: CASGPGDTYNEQFF. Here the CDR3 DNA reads TGTGCCAGCGGTCCCGGGGACACCTACAATGAGCAGTTCTTC.